One and the same sample provided the 21 T cell receptor beta chains below, sequenced in a study of cytomegalovirus exposure and HLA in healthy donors. PCR involved 60 Vbeta and 13 Jbeta primers. Sequencing was performed with immunoSEQ multiplex PCR; in TCRdb, only in-frame clones are kept and a portion is missing. The sample includes 150,000 to 200,000 clones, around three quarters of them seen just once. Sequencing was done on a sample of PBMCs. Source of these receptors: a man aged 35 to 55 in good health and CMV-seronegative.

The V gene is TRBV9, the J gene TRBJ2-3; D not certain. The CDR3 totals 12 residues. The V end was cut by 2 bases, the J end by 6 bases, with 7 bases between. Germline loops: CDR1 SGDLS, CDR2 YYNGEE. CDR3 sequence: CASSVGRDTQYF. CDR3 DNA: TGTGCCAGCAGCGTGGGCCGGGATACGCAGTATTTT.

The CDR3 region is CASSVRQSSYEQYF. In DNA form, the CDR3 reads TGCGCCAGCAGTGTACGACAGAGCTCGTACGAGCAGTACTTC. The chain is built from TRBV10-1 and TRBJ2-7; TRBD1 might be the D (5 bases). The CDR3 contains 14 residues. CDR1 WNHNN and CDR2 SYGVQD come from the germline V gene (reference sequence). Trimming stripped 4 bases from V and 4 bases from J, with 14 bases between.

The genes are TRBV9 and TRBJ2-1; the D gene is possibly TRBD1 (6 bases). This CDR3 has 14 amino acids. V was trimmed by 0 bases and J by 6 bases, leaving 10 bases between them. Germline V CDR1 and CDR2: SGDLS, YYNGEE. The chain's CDR3 is CASSVEGQSNEQFF. CDR3 DNA sequence: TGTGCCAGCAGCGTAGAAGGACAGTCCAATGAGCAGTTCTTC.

This clone was observed a single time. The chain recombines TRBV10-3 with TRBJ1-1, with D hard to call. V lost 2 bases to trimming and J lost 0 bases, with 7 bases between them. Germline CDR1 is ENHRY and CDR2 is SYGVKD. The CDR3 is made up of 14 amino acids. CDR3 DNA sequence: TGTGCCATCAGTGAGGCAGGTTTGAACACTGAAGCTTTCTTT. It specifies CAISEAGLNTEAFF.

The genes are TRBV7-8 and TRBJ2-5; 7 positions agree with TRBD2. This CDR3 is built from 13 residues. The germline CDR1 and CDR2 sequences are SGHVS and FQNEAQ. The trim removed 11 bases at V and 1 base at J, leaving 7 bases unmatched. CDR3 in amino acids: CAGSGRLQETQYF. CDR3 nucleotide sequence: TGTGCCGGCTCCGGGAGGCTCCAAGAGACCCAGTACTTC.

The chain uses TRBV2 and TRBJ2-2; tentatively, D is TRBD2 (6 bases). CDR1 and CDR2 (germline): SNHLY, FYNNEI. The CDR3 loop spans 15 amino acids. V lost 2 bases, J lost 4 bases, and 11 bases lay in between. The CDR3 DNA reads as TGTGCCAGCAGTGAAATTAGCGGACTCACCGGGGAGCTGTTTTTT. This codes for CASSEISGLTGELFF.

This clone has a handful of counts. J is TRBJ1-1 and V is TRBV6-5, with TRBD1 matching 8 bases. The CDR3 length is 14 residues. V gave up 2 bases and J gave up 10 bases; unmatched junction bases: 9. The germline V gene has CDR1 MNHEY and CDR2 SVGAGI. The CDR3 is CASSYRGQGAPAFF. The DNA for the CDR3 is TGTGCCAGCAGTTACCGAGGGCAGGGGGCGCCAGCTTTCTTT.

This clone was detected only once. This rearrangement joins TRBV28 to TRBJ2-2; D is perhaps TRBD2 (6 bases). The CDR3 consists of 13 residues. In germline, CDR1 is MDHEN, CDR2 SYDVKM. Trimming stripped 6 bases from V and 1 base from J, with 6 bases between. The CDR3: CASSGGNTGELFF. CDR3 DNA: TGTGCCAGCAGCGGGGGGAACACCGGGGAGCTGTTTTTT.

This clone was recorded once. The genes are TRBV6-5 and TRBJ2-5; 7 nucleotides match TRBD2. Losses at the gene ends were 5 bases for V and 2 bases for J; bases not matched to a gene: 2. CDR1 and CDR2 (germline): MNHEY, SVGAGI. The CDR3 has 13 residues. The CDR3 sequence: CASSRTRQETQYF. For the CDR3, the DNA is TGTGCCAGCAGTCGGACTAGACAAGAGACCCAGTACTTC.

The J gene is TRBJ1-2, the V gene TRBV30; D uncertain. The CDR3 covers 15 residues. CDR1 is GTSNPN, CDR2 SVGIG, per germline (reference sequence). The V end lost 0 bases, the J end lost 5 bases, and 16 bases lay between the germline ends. The CDR3, as DNA: TGTGCCTGGAGTGTACCGTCCGCAGAGAGGTATGGCTACACCTTC. Protein product: CAWSVPSAERYGYTF.

This chain links TRBV2 with TRBJ2-3; D is possibly TRBD2 (6 bases). The V gene's germline CDR1 is SNHLY and CDR2 FYNNEI. Trimming stripped 6 bases from V and 2 bases from J, with 15 bases between. The CDR3 covers 15 residues. In DNA, the CDR3 is TGTGCCAGCAGGGGCACAGCGGGTTCCACAGATACGCAGTATTTT. It yields the protein CASRGTAGSTDTQYF.

The V gene is TRBV6-1, the J gene TRBJ2-7, with D possibly TRBD1 on 6 matching bases. This CDR3 spans 14 amino acids. Germline V gene lookup returns CDR1 MNHNS and CDR2 SASEGT. V shed 2 bases and J shed 4 bases, with 12 bases lying between them. In DNA, the CDR3 is TGTGCCAGCAGTGAACGCAGGGGAATATACGAGCAGTACTTC. Translating it yields CASSERRGIYEQYF.

V gene TRBV9 combines with J gene TRBJ2-2; D perhaps matches TRBD2 (5 bases). CDR3 length: 20 amino acids. V lost 3 bases, J lost 3 bases, and 27 bases lay in between. In germline, CDR1 is SGDLS, CDR2 YYNGEE. Here the CDR3 reads CASSGPGKGRTEIYTGELFF. The CDR3 DNA sequence: TGTGCCAGCAGCGGTCCCGGGAAGGGCAGGACTGAGATATACACCGGGGAGCTGTTTTTT.

CDR3 region: CASSLGQRGLLGAQYF. In DNA, the CDR3 is TGTGCCAGCAGCTTAGGGCAGCGGGGGCTGTTAGGGGCCCAGTACTTC. The rearrangement links TRBV7-6 to TRBJ2-5, with 8 bases lining up with TRBD2. Per the germline V gene, CDR1 is SGHVS and CDR2 is FNYEAQ. Trimming took 1 base from V and 9 from J; bases not matched to a gene: 13. The CDR3 runs 16 residues.

The chain is built from TRBV6-8 and TRBJ2-3; 11 nucleotides agree with TRBD2. The junction had 3 bases not matched to a gene; V was cut back by 6 bases and J by 1 base. The CDR3 loop spans 15 amino acids. CDR1 and CDR2 from the germline V gene are MNHGY and SAAAGT. The CDR3 DNA sequence: TGTGCCAGCAGGAAACTAGCGGGAGGCACAGATACGCAGTATTTT. This sequence encodes CASRKLAGGTDTQYF.

The V call is TRBV7-6, the J call TRBJ2-7; TRBD2 is a possible D gene (5 bases). The ends were cut back, 7 bases at V and 0 bases at J, with 13 bases in the middle. Per germline, CDR1 SGHVS and CDR2 FNYEAQ. The CDR3 length is 14 residues. CDR3 residues: CASKPVGDSYEQYF. In nucleotides, the CDR3 is TGTGCCAGCAAACCCGTCGGGGACTCCTACGAGCAGTACTTC.

The gene calls are TRBV28 and TRBJ2-7, with 10 bases aligning to TRBD2. V shed 4 bases and J 6 bases; nucleotides not matched to a gene: 15. The CDR3 has 17 residues. Germline assignment: CDR1 MDHEN and CDR2 SYDVKM. The CDR3 DNA is TGTGCCAGCAGTTCCCATCAAGGAGTAGCGGGAGGTGCCGAGCAGTACGTC. Translating gives CASSSHQGVAGGAEQYV.

This rearrangement joins TRBV4-2 to TRBJ1-1; 7 bases match TRBD1. The J segment lost 1 base and the V segment lost 3 bases, leaving 8 bases of the junction unmatched. The germline V gene has CDR1 LGHNA and CDR2 YNFKEQ. CDR3 length equals 16 residues. The CDR3 sequence: CASSHPGGGGNTEAFF. Here the CDR3 DNA reads TGTGCCAGCAGCCACCCCGGAGGGGGCGGGAACACTGAAGCTTTCTTT.

This clone was seen only once. The chain has TRBV6-4 and TRBJ2-7; TRBD1 aligns across 7 bases. This CDR3 contains 15 residues. V was clipped by 6 bases and J by 3 bases; unmatched bases: 11. CDR1 is MRHNA, CDR2 SNTAGT, per germline. This CDR3 is CASSLDRFSFYEQYV. In DNA form, the CDR3 reads TGTGCCAGCAGCCTGGACAGGTTTTCATTCTACGAGCAGTACGTC.

The rearrangement uses TRBV5-1 and TRBJ2-2; TRBD2 agrees at 9 bases. The germline CDR1 and CDR2 sequences are SGHRS and YFSETQ. CDR3 length equals 18 residues. J gave up 3 bases and V 7 bases, and 16 bases lay outside the gene matches. This CDR3 reads CASAPDSGSPKYTGELFF. The CDR3 DNA is TGCGCCAGCGCCCCCGATAGCGGGAGCCCGAAGTACACCGGGGAGCTGTTTTTT.

A few counts support this clone. The rearrangement links TRBV30 to TRBJ1-1, with 9 positions matching TRBD1. Germline values: CDR1 GTSNPN, CDR2 SVGIG (reference sequence). V shed 2 bases, J shed 0 bases, and the junction held 10 bases outside the gene matches. The CDR3 is made up of 17 amino acids. The CDR3 nucleotides are TGTGCCTGGAGTCCTAGATACAGGGGGCGATTGAACACTGAAGCTTTCTTT. Protein: CAWSPRYRGRLNTEAFF. Looking up the rest from reference TRBV30 and TRBJ1-1 gives the full variable domain: SQTIHQWPATLVQPVGSPLSLECTVEGTSNPNLYWYRQAAGRGLQLLFYSVGIGQISSEVPQNLSASRPQDRQFILSSKKLLLSDSGFYLCAWSPRYRGRLNTEAFFGQGTRLTVV.